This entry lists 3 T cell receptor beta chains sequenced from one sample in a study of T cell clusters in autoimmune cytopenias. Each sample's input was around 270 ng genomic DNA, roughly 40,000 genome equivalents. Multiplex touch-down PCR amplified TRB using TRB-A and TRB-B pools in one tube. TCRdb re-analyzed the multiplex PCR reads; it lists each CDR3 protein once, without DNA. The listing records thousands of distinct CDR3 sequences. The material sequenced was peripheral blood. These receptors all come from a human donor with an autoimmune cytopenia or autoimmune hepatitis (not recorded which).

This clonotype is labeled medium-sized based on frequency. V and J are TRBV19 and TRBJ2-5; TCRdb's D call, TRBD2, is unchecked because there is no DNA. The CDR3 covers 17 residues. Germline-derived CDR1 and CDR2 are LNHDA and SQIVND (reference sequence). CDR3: CASSIKASGSYLKTQYF. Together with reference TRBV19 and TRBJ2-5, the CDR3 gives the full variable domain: DGGITQSPKYLFRKEGQNVTLSCEQNLNHDAMYWYRQDPGQGLRLIYYSQIVNDFQKGDIAEGYSVSREKKESFPLTVTSAQKNPTAFYLCASSIKASGSYLKTQYFGPGTRLLVL.

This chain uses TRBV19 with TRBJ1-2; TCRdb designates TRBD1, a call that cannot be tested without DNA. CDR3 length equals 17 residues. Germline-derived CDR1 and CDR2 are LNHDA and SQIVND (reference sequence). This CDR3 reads CASSIGLRTGGANGYTF.

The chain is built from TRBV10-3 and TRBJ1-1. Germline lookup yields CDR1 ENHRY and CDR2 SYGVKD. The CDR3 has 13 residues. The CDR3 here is CAIWSGENTEAFF.